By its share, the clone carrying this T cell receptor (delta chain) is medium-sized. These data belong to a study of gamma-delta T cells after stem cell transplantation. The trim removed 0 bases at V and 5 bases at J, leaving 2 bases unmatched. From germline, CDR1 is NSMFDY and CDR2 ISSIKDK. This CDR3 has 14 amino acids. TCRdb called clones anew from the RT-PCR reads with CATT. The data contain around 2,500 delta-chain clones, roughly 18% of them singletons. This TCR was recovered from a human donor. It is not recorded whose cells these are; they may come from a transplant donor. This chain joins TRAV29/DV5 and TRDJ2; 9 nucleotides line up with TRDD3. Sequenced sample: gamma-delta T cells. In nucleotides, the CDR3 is TGTGCAGCAAGCGCGGGGGATACAACAGCACAACTCTTCTTT. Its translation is CAASAGDTTAQLFF. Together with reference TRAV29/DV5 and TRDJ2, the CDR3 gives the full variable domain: DQQVKQNSPSLSVQEGRISILNCDYTNSMFDYFLWYKKYPAEGPTFLISISSIKDKNEDGRFTVFLNKSAKHLSLHIVPSQPGDSAVYFCAASAGDTTAQLFFGKGTQLIVEP.